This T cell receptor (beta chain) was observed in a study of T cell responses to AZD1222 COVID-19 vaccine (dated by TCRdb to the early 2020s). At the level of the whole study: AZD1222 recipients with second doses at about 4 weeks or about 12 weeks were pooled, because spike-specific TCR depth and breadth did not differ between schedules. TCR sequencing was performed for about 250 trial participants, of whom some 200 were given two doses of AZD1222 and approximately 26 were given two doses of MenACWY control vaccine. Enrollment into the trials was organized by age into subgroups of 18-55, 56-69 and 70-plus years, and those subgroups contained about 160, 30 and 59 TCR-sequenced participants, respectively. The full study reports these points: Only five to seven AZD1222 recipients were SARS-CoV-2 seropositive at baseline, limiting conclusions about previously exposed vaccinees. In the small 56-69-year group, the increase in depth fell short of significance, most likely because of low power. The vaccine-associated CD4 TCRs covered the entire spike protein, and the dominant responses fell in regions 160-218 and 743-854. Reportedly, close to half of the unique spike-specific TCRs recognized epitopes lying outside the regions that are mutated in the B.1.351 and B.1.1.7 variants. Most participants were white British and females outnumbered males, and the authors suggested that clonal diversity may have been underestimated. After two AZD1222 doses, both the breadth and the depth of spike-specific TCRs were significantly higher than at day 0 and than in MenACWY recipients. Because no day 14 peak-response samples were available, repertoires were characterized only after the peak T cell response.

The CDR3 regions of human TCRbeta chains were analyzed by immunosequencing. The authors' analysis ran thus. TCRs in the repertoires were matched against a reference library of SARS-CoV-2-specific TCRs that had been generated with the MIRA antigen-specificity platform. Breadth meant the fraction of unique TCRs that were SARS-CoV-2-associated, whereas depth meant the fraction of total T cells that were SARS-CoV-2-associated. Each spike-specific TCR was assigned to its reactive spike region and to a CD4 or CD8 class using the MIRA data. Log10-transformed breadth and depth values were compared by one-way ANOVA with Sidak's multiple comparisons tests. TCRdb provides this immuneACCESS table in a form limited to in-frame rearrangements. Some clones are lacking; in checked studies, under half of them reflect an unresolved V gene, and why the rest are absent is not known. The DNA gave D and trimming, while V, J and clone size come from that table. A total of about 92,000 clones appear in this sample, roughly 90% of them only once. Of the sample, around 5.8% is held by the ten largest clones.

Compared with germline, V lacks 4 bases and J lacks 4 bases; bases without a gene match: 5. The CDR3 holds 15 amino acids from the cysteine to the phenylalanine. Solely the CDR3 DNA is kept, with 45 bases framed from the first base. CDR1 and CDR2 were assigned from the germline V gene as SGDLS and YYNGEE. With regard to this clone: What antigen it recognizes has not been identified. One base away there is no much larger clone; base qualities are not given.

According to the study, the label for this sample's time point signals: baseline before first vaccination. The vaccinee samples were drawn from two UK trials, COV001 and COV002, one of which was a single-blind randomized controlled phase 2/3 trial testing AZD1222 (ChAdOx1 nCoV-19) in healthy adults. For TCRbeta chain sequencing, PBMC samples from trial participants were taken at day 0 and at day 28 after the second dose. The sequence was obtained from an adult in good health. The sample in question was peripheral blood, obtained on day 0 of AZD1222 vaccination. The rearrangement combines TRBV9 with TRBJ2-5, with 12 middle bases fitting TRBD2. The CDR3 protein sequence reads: CASSPSGRVGETQYF. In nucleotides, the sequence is TGTGCCAGCAGCCCTAGCGGGAGGGTAGGAGAGACCCAGTACTTC. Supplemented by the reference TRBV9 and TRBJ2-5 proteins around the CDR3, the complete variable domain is DSGVTQTPKHLITATGQRVTLRCSPRSGDLSVYWYQQSLDQGLQFLIQYYNGEERAKGNILERFSAQQFPDLHSELNLSSLELGDSALYFCASSPSGRVGETQYFGPGTRLLVL.